Shown below are 9 T cell receptor beta chains from a single sample sequenced in a study of cytomegalovirus exposure and HLA in healthy donors. Vbeta (60) and Jbeta (13) primers were used in the PCR. The protocol was immunoSEQ multiplex PCR, while the TCRdb copy is restricted to in-frame clones and leaves out a portion. The sample lists about 160,000 clones, roughly 76% seen once, with roughly 2% in the top ten. What was sequenced was PBMCs. The receptors originated from a human donor in good health.

The chain carries TRBV6-5 and TRBJ2-7, with D possibly being TRBD2 (6 bases). The length of the CDR3 is 14 residues. V lost 0 bases and J 6 bases, leaving 12 bases between the germline ends. Germline CDR1 and CDR2: MNHEY and SVGAGI. CDR3 loop: CASSYSRVGGEQYF. As DNA, the CDR3 is TGTGCCAGCAGTTACTCGAGAGTCGGGGGCGAGCAGTACTTC.

The chain is built from TRBV4-3 and TRBJ1-2; D is perhaps TRBD1 (6 bases). The V gene's germline CDR1 is LGHNA and CDR2 YSLEER. The CDR3 loop spans 14 amino acids. Trimming pared 4 bases from V and 0 bases from J, leaving 9 bases between. The CDR3: CASSLRTANYGYTF. CDR3 in DNA: TGCGCCAGCAGCCTTAGGACAGCTAACTATGGCTACACCTTC.

The rearrangement joins TRBV6-5 to TRBJ2-5, with D possibly TRBD2 on 5 matching bases. Germline V gene lookup returns CDR1 MNHEY and CDR2 SVGAGI. The CDR3 contains 15 residues. V lost 6 bases and J lost 1, with 15 bases in between. The DNA for the CDR3 is TGTGCCAGCAGCCCTAGGACTCGCCGCCAAGAGACCCAGTACTTC. This gives the protein CASSPRTRRQETQYF.

The rearrangement uses TRBV4-3 and TRBJ2-4, with 8 bases fitting TRBD1. The CDR3 is 16 amino acids. The V gene's germline CDR1 is LGHNA and CDR2 YSLEER. V gave up 0 bases and J gave up 8 bases; unmatched junction bases: 9. CDR3: CASSQDRAGGWDIQYF. CDR3 nucleotides: TGCGCCAGCAGCCAAGATCGAGCAGGGGGCTGGGACATTCAGTACTTC.

The chain has TRBV11-2 and TRBJ2-7; D is uncertain. The ends were cut back, 5 bases at V and 13 bases at J, with 21 bases in the middle. The germline V gene encodes CDR1 SGHAT and CDR2 FQNNGV. The CDR3 is 13 amino acids. CDR3 sequence reads: CASSPGPRKANYF. The CDR3 DNA reads TGTGCCAGCAGCCCGGGTCCACGGAAGGCAAATTACTTC.

This clone has a handful of counts. The rearrangement links TRBV5-1 to TRBJ2-7, with a tentative D call TRBD2 (6 bases). The CDR3 loop spans 17 amino acids. Trimming cost V 1 base and J 3 bases, with 20 bases left between them. Germline CDR1 SGHRS, CDR2 YFSETQ. CDR3: CASSLYHAGNRNYEQYF. DNA for the CDR3: TGCGCCAGCAGCTTGTATCATGCGGGGAACAGGAACTACGAGCAGTACTTC.

This clone was counted between two and nine times. The V gene is TRBV9, the J gene TRBJ2-5, with TRBD2 matching over 8 bases. With 3 bases clipped from V and 5 bases from J, the junction kept 9 bases outside the gene matches. The germline V gene has CDR1 SGDLS and CDR2 YYNGEE. The CDR3 spans 15 residues. CDR3 amino acids: CASSDRGGIGETQYF. The CDR3 DNA reads TGTGCCAGCAGCGATCGGGGGGGGATAGGCGAGACCCAGTACTTC.

Only one count was recorded for this clone. The chain recombines TRBV11-2 with TRBJ1-1; D not certain. Looked up from germline, CDR1 is SGHAT and CDR2 is FQNNGV. This CDR3 has 14 amino acids. V lost 3 bases to trimming and J lost 2 bases, with 10 bases between them. CDR3 region: CASSFIDKNTEAFF. The CDR3 region has the DNA TGTGCCAGCAGCTTTATAGACAAAAACACTGAAGCTTTCTTT.

The genes are TRBV5-6 and TRBJ2-1; 12 bases are shared with TRBD2. The trim removed 4 bases at V and 6 bases at J, leaving 8 bases unmatched. The CDR3 runs to 16 residues. In germline, CDR1 is SGHDT, CDR2 YYEEEE. The CDR3 region is CASSGTSGGIPNEQFF. In DNA form, the CDR3 reads TGTGCCAGCAGCGGTACTAGCGGGGGGATTCCCAATGAGCAGTTCTTC.